This passage covers 9 T cell receptor beta chains from one sample sequenced in a study of early T cells in non-severe SARS-CoV-2 infection. TCRdb re-called the 5' RACE reads through MiXCR, storing one row per CDR3 protein. The data hold more than 65,000 distinct CDR3 sequences, with 12% observed a single time. Sequences were obtained from whole blood. These receptors were taken from an adult who was a healthcare worker with PCR-confirmed SARS-CoV-2 infection or an uninfected control (not recorded which).

As to this clonotype: The junction shows a germline mismatch at one end, possibly a read error. The chain has TRBV3-1 and TRBJ2-7; the D is unclear. Looked up from germline, CDR1 is LGHDT and CDR2 is YNNKEL (reference sequence). The CDR3 has 11 amino acids. The CDR3 DNA reads TGTGTCAGCAGCGTTACTAACGAGCAGTACTTC. Its protein product is CVSSVTNEQYF.

This clonotype was recorded at least ten times. This rearrangement joins TRBV20-1 to TRBJ2-3; D gene ambiguous. The germline gives CDR1 DFQATT, CDR2 SNEGSKA (reference sequence). There are 11 residues in the CDR3. The CDR3 spells CSPPGRDTQYF. As DNA, the CDR3 is TGCAGCCCCCCCGGTAGGGATACGCAGTATTTT.

This clonotype was observed many times. V is TRBV6-1 and J is TRBJ2-2, with D possibly matching TRBD2 (5 bases). This CDR3 region has 15 residues. V was cut by 6 bases and J by 1 base, with 12 bases left in between. Germline V gene lookup returns CDR1 MNHNS and CDR2 SASEGT. CDR3 residues: CASRGGRRNTGELFF. The CDR3 DNA is TGTGCCAGCAGAGGAGGCAGGAGGAACACCGGGGAGCTGTTTTTT.

The DNA of the CDR3 is TGTGCCAGCAGTTCACACGCAACTAATGAAAAACTGTTTTTT. Its protein product is CASSSHATNEKLFF. This chain joins TRBV12-3 or TRBV12-4 and TRBJ1-4; no definite D call. This CDR3 region has 14 residues. V shed 4 bases and J shed 0 bases, with 6 bases lying between them.

The V call is TRBV5-4, the J call TRBJ1-1; 9 bases are shared with TRBD1. The CDR3 has 17 residues. CDR1 is SGHNT and CDR2 is YYREEE in the germline V gene (reference sequence). V gave up 2 bases and J gave up 0 bases; unmatched junction bases: 8. In DNA form, the CDR3 reads TGTGCCAGCAGCTTAATTGGACAGGGGCTTCTGAACACTGAAGCTTTCTTT. Amino acid sequence: CASSLIGQGLLNTEAFF. The full variable domain, completed using reference TRBV5-4 and TRBJ1-1, is ETGVTQSPTHLIKTRGQQVTLRCSSQSGHNTVSWYQQALGQGPQFIFQYYREEENGRGNFPPRFSGLQFPNYSSELNVNALELDDSALYLCASSLIGQGLLNTEAFFGQGTRLTVV.

This rearrangement joins TRBV28 to TRBJ1-5; D call uncertain. The CDR3 has 12 amino acids. Germline V gene lookup returns CDR1 MDHEN and CDR2 SYDVKM. Trimming removed 1 base from V and 8 bases from J, with 6 bases in between. The CDR3 region has the DNA TGTGCCAGCAGTTTATCGGGGAAGCCCCAGCATTTT. Its protein is CASSLSGKPQHF.

This clonotype was counted at least ten times. The chain uses TRBV27 and TRBJ2-2, with 7 bases lining up with TRBD1. The junction had 16 bases not matched to a gene; V was cut back by 3 bases and J by 6 bases. CDR1 is MNHEY, CDR2 SMNVEV, per germline (reference sequence). This CDR3 has 18 amino acids. DNA for the CDR3: TGTGCCAGCAGTTTCCGGGGCCAGGGGGAGAAGTACGCCGGGGAGCTGTTTTTT. Amino acids: CASSFRGQGEKYAGELFF.

This clonotype has a handful of counts. This chain connects TRBV11-2 to TRBJ1-6; D gene uncertain. This CDR3 has 13 amino acids. Per the germline V gene, CDR1 is SGHAT and CDR2 is FQNNGV. With 5 bases removed from V and 10 bases from J, the gap between germline ends came to 12 bases. The CDR3, as DNA: TGTGCCAGCAGCCTAGCCCGAGGGTCACCCCTCCACTTT. This gives the protein CASSLARGSPLHF.

The J gene is TRBJ1-3, the V gene TRBV5-1, with D uncertain. Looked up from germline, CDR1 is SGHRS and CDR2 is YFSETQ. Trimming pared 3 bases from V and 3 bases from J, leaving 1 base between. The CDR3 totals 11 residues. CDR3 in DNA: TGCGCCAGCAGCTATGGAAACACCATATATTTT. It translates to CASSYGNTIYF.